Shown below are 30 T cell receptor beta chains from a single sample sequenced in a study of T cell responses to AZD1222 COVID-19 vaccine. TCRdb's copy holds only in-frame clones and misses some; the assay was immunoSEQ multiplex PCR. The sample has about 110,000 clones, 87% seen once. Sequenced material: peripheral blood, taken on day 0 of AZD1222 vaccination. These receptors all stem from an adult in good health.

The J gene is TRBJ2-7, the V gene TRBV28; 7 nucleotides align to TRBD1. Germline V lookup: CDR1 MDHEN, CDR2 SYDVKM. The V gene end was trimmed by 4 bases and the J gene end by 2 bases; junction bases not matched to a gene: 2. There are 13 residues in the CDR3. The CDR3 DNA is TGTGCCAGCAGTTCGAGGGGGCCCTACGAGCAGTACTTC. It is translated as CASSSRGPYEQYF.

The J gene is TRBJ2-7, the V gene TRBV18; D gene unclear. Germline CDR1 is KGHSH and CDR2 is LQKENI. CDR3 length: 14 amino acids. V lost 2 bases and J lost 3, with 11 bases in between. The CDR3 sequence is CASSPEWGSYEQYF. The CDR3 region has the DNA TGTGCCAGCTCACCAGAGTGGGGAAGCTACGAGCAGTACTTC.

This clone appeared a few times. V usage is TRBV19 and J usage is TRBJ1-2; 9 nucleotides match TRBD1. Losses at the gene ends were 6 bases for V and 4 bases for J; bases not matched to a gene: 6. This CDR3 spans 14 amino acids. Germline CDR1 and CDR2: LNHDA and SQIVND (reference sequence). The CDR3 reads CASRTGQGTYGYTF. As DNA, the CDR3 is TGTGCCAGTAGAACAGGACAGGGGACCTATGGCTACACCTTC.

This clone was counted a few times. The CDR3 DNA sequence: TGCAGCGTTCGTTTGAACCACTACGAGCAGTACTTC. Translated, it gives CSVRLNHYEQYF. This sequence joins TRBV29-1 and TRBJ2-7; D gene ambiguous. The CDR3 runs to 12 residues. The germline V gene has CDR1 SQVTM and CDR2 ANQGSEA. The V gene lost 5 bases and the J gene lost 3 bases, with 11 bases spanning the gap.

The chain recombines TRBV24-1 with TRBJ1-2; a weak D match, TRBD1 (5 bases). Trimming took 5 bases from V and 2 from J, leaving 8 bases between them. Germline values: CDR1 KGHDR, CDR2 SFDVKD. The CDR3 has 13 residues. CDR3 sequence reads: CATSARGNYGYTF. CDR3 coding DNA: TGTGCCACCAGTGCAAGGGGAAACTATGGCTACACCTTC.

The gene calls are TRBV29-1 and TRBJ2-4; D remains unclear. Trimming cost V 5 bases and J 0 bases, with 8 bases left between them. CDR1 and CDR2 from the germline V gene are SQVTM and ANQGSEA. There are 13 residues in the CDR3. The CDR3 loop reads CSVSELAKNIQYF. DNA for the CDR3: TGCAGCGTTTCTGAATTAGCCAAAAACATTCAGTACTTC.

The gene calls are TRBV28 and TRBJ1-6, with D perhaps matching TRBD1 (5 bases). V was pared by 2 bases and J by 7 bases, with 12 bases between. CDR3 size: 15 residues. The germline V gene has CDR1 MDHEN and CDR2 SYDVKM. The CDR3: CASSLDGGGNSPLHF. The CDR3 DNA follows: TGTGCCAGCAGTTTAGACGGGGGGGGAAATTCACCCCTCCACTTT.

V gene TRBV6-5 combines with J gene TRBJ1-1, with D maybe TRBD1 (6 bases). The CDR3 has 15 residues. Trimming cost V 0 bases and J 5 bases, with 13 bases left between them. Germline CDR1 reads MNHEY; CDR2 reads SVGAGI. The CDR3 DNA sequence: TGTGCCAGCAGTTACTCCGAGGGGGTAGAAACTGAAGCTTTCTTT. Its protein is CASSYSEGVETEAFF.

CDR3 in DNA: TGTGCCAGCACTACGGACAGGGGTTCTTATCAGCCCCAGCATTTT. It yields the protein CASTTDRGSYQPQHF. V and J are TRBV2 and TRBJ1-5; 9 bases agree with TRBD1. This CDR3 spans 15 amino acids. With V trimmed by 7 bases and J by 5 bases, 9 bases remained unmatched. The V gene's germline CDR1 is SNHLY and CDR2 FYNNEI. The complete variable domain, with remaining parts taken from reference TRBV2 and TRBJ1-5, reads EPEVTQTPSHQVTQMGQEVILRCVPISNHLYFYWYRQILGQKVEFLVSFYNNEISEKSEIFDDQFSVERPDGSNFTLKIRSTKLEDSAMYFCASTTDRGSYQPQHFGDGTRLSIL.

This clone occurred a few times. The chain combines TRBV7-7 with TRBJ2-5, with 11 bases identical to TRBD1. Per germline, CDR1 SSHAT and CDR2 FNYEAQ (reference sequence). The length of the CDR3 is 15 residues. With V trimmed by 5 bases and J by 5 bases, 7 bases remained unmatched. CDR3 residues: CASSRRTGGLETQYF. DNA for the CDR3: TGTGCCAGCAGCCGGCGGACAGGGGGCCTCGAGACCCAGTACTTC.

The V and J genes are TRBV7-2 and TRBJ1-2; D unclear. Trimming stripped 5 bases from V and 2 bases from J, with 9 bases between. The CDR3 is made up of 13 amino acids. Germline V gene data show CDR1 as SGHTA and CDR2 as FQGNSA. CDR3 residues: CASSPDGNYGYTF. The CDR3 DNA follows: TGTGCCAGCAGCCCCGACGGAAACTATGGCTACACCTTC.

The rearrangement links TRBV5-1 to TRBJ2-7; perhaps TRBD1 as D (6 bases). This CDR3 is built from 16 residues. Germline-derived CDR1 and CDR2 are SGHRS and YFSETQ. V was trimmed by 3 bases and J by 3 bases, leaving 19 bases between them. CDR3 DNA: TGCGCCAGCAGCTCCGCCCGGGACATGGATAGCTACGAGCAGTACTTC. Translating it yields CASSSARDMDSYEQYF.

The chain carries TRBV5-1 and TRBJ2-1, with 7 positions matching TRBD2. CDR1 and CDR2 (germline): SGHRS, YFSETQ. The V segment lost 2 bases and the J segment 2 bases; nucleotides outside the gene matches: 4. The CDR3 totals 15 residues. CDR3 bases: TGCGCCAGCAGCTTTCAGGGAGGGGCCTACAATGAGCAGTTCTTC. It translates to CASSFQGGAYNEQFF.

The rearrangement joins TRBV10-3 to TRBJ1-3; unclear D gene. Trimming removed 11 bases from V and 0 bases from J, with 8 bases in between. Per germline, CDR1 ENHRY and CDR2 SYGVKD. The CDR3 runs 12 residues. CDR3 region: CAVRDSGNTIYF. DNA for the CDR3: TGTGCCGTTCGGGACTCTGGAAACACCATATATTTT.

This clone showed up just a few times. The V gene is TRBV2, the J gene TRBJ1-1; D is unresolved. This CDR3 has 13 amino acids. V dropped 4 bases and J dropped 4 bases, with 10 bases sitting between them. The germline gives CDR1 SNHLY, CDR2 FYNNEI. The CDR3 DNA reads as TGTGCCAGCAGTGCTGTGGAGGGCACTGAAGCTTTCTTT. This sequence encodes CASSAVEGTEAFF.

This sequence joins TRBV28 and TRBJ1-4, with D possibly TRBD1 on 5 matching bases. Per the germline V gene, CDR1 is MDHEN and CDR2 is SYDVKM. CDR3 length equals 16 residues. V lost 2 bases to trimming and J lost 4 bases, with 14 bases between them. In DNA form, the CDR3 reads TGTGCCAGCAGTTTAATACCCGGCCAGGGTAATGAAAAACTGTTTTTT. Translating it yields CASSLIPGQGNEKLFF.

The chain has TRBV7-9 and TRBJ2-2; 13 bases align to TRBD2. Trimming cost V 5 bases and J 4 bases; bases outside gene matches: 13. Germline CDR1 SEHNR, CDR2 FQNEAQ (reference sequence). This CDR3 has 19 residues. CDR3 amino acids: CASSPDPTSGGLSTGELFF. CDR3 nucleotides: TGTGCCAGCAGCCCCGACCCGACTAGCGGGGGGTTATCCACCGGGGAGCTGTTTTTT.

The chain joins TRBV3-1 (or the pseudogene TRBV3-2) to TRBJ1-2; TRBD1 agrees at 9 bases. CDR1 and CDR2 from the germline V gene are LGHDT and YNNKEL (reference sequence). With 8 bases clipped from V and 8 bases from J, the junction kept 12 bases outside the gene matches. The CDR3 covers 14 residues. CDR3 amino acids: CASAPEQGAGGYTF. The CDR3 DNA is TGTGCCAGCGCCCCTGAACAGGGGGCAGGAGGCTACACCTTC.

The chain employs TRBV28 and TRBJ1-4; TRBD1 matches 8 bases. V gave up 3 bases and J gave up 7 bases; unmatched junction bases: 10. Looked up from germline, CDR1 is MDHEN and CDR2 is SYDVKM. This CDR3 has 16 residues. The CDR3 nucleotides are TGTGCCAGCAGTTTCGGTCTTACAGGGGGAAGTGAAAAACTGTTTTTT. Its translation is CASSFGLTGGSEKLFF.

CDR3 coding DNA: TGTGCCAGCACTTCAACCCGGGACAGCCGGCACTATGGCTACACCTTC. It codes for CASTSTRDSRHYGYTF. The chain links TRBV5-4 to TRBJ1-2; 7 nucleotides line up with TRBD1. Germline CDR1 and CDR2: SGHNT and YYREEE (reference sequence). The CDR3 totals 16 residues. Unmatched junction bases numbered 14, after V lost 6 bases and J lost 3 bases.

The V call is TRBV7-2, the J call TRBJ2-7, with no clear D. V was pared by 1 base and J by 0 bases, with 16 bases between. The CDR3 is 17 residues long. Germline assignment: CDR1 SGHTA and CDR2 FQGNSA. DNA of the CDR3: TGTGCCAGCAGCTTAGTAACCCTAGGACGAAGCTCCTACGAGCAGTACTTC. It translates to CASSLVTLGRSSYEQYF.

CDR3 nucleotides: TGTGCCAGCAGTCAGGGAGGACCGGGGGGCACTGAAGCTTTCTTT. Translating gives CASSQGGPGGTEAFF. The chain employs TRBV28 and TRBJ1-1, with D possibly being TRBD1 (5 bases). The germline V gene has CDR1 MDHEN and CDR2 SYDVKM. Trimming left V 5 bases short and J 4 bases short, with 17 bases between. The CDR3 is 15 residues long.

This rearrangement joins TRBV19 to TRBJ1-2; D is ambiguous. Between the trimmed V and J ends, which lost 3 bases and 4 bases, there was a span of 9 bases. CDR1 LNHDA and CDR2 SQIVND come from the germline V gene (reference sequence). The CDR3 runs to 13 residues. The CDR3 loop reads CASSIRRTYGYTF. The DNA of the CDR3 is TGTGCCAGTAGTATCAGACGAACCTATGGCTACACCTTC. The variable domain in full, with the rest retrieved from reference TRBV19 and TRBJ1-2, is DGGITQSPKYLFRKEGQNVTLSCEQNLNHDAMYWYRQDPGQGLRLIYYSQIVNDFQKGDIAEGYSVSREKKESFPLTVTSAQKNPTAFYLCASSIRRTYGYTFGSGTRLTVV.

The V and J genes are TRBV4-1 and TRBJ1-2, with D possibly matching TRBD1 (5 bases). Germline V gene lookup returns CDR1 MGHRA and CDR2 YSYEKL. V shed 0 bases and J shed 2 bases, with 7 bases lying between them. The length of the CDR3 is 14 residues. The CDR3 spells CASSQEGGNYGYTF. The CDR3, as DNA: TGCGCCAGCAGCCAAGAGGGGGGGAACTATGGCTACACCTTC.

This chain links TRBV29-1 with TRBJ1-4; a possible D gene is TRBD1 (5 bases). The ends were cut back, 1 base at V and 8 bases at J, with 14 bases in the middle. The CDR3 is 14 residues long. Germline values: CDR1 SQVTM, CDR2 ANQGSEA. CDR3 sequence (DNA): TGCAGCGTTGAAGGGGACGAGTTTGGGGAAAAACTGTTTTTT. As protein: CSVEGDEFGEKLFF.

V usage is TRBV6-2 or TRBV6-3 and J usage is TRBJ2-5; 7 bases are shared with TRBD1. With V trimmed by 4 bases and J by 5 bases, 13 bases remained unmatched. This CDR3 has 16 residues. Germline CDR1 reads MNHEY; CDR2 reads SVGEGT. The DNA of the CDR3 is TGTGCCAGCAGTTCTCCGAACAGGGGCGCTCAGGAGACCCAGTACTTC. Its translation: CASSSPNRGAQETQYF.

This sequence joins TRBV6-1 and TRBJ1-2; D unresolved. V was cut by 2 bases and J by 4 bases, with 8 bases left in between. CDR1 and CDR2 (germline): MNHNS, SASEGT. The CDR3 runs 13 residues. This chain's CDR3 is CASSEQDGYGYTF. The CDR3 DNA is TGTGCCAGCAGTGAACAGGACGGCTATGGCTACACCTTC.

This clone was detected only a few times. The genes are TRBV6-5 and TRBJ2-7; unclear D gene. Trimming stripped 2 bases from V and 3 bases from J, with 11 bases between. The length of the CDR3 is 14 residues. Germline V lookup: CDR1 MNHEY, CDR2 SVGAGI. The CDR3 DNA follows: TGTGCCAGCAGTTACCCGAGAAATGTCTACGAGCAGTACTTC. Translated, it gives CASSYPRNVYEQYF.

This chain links TRBV20-1 with TRBJ2-7; TRBD2 matches at 12 bases. J was trimmed by 5 bases and V by 3 bases; bases with no gene match: 8. The CDR3 extends over 15 amino acids. The germline V gene encodes CDR1 DFQATT and CDR2 SNEGSKA (reference sequence). This CDR3 is CSASPELAGGNEQYF. The CDR3 DNA follows: TGCAGTGCTAGTCCGGAACTAGCGGGAGGAAACGAGCAGTACTTC.

The gene calls are TRBV4-2 and TRBJ1-6; the match to TRBD1 covers 7 bases. The CDR3 totals 17 residues. V was clipped by 1 base and J by 5 bases; unmatched bases: 8. Germline loops: CDR1 LGHNA, CDR2 YNFKEQ. This CDR3 is CASSQGLQGVHNSPLHF. The DNA of the CDR3 is TGTGCCAGCAGCCAAGGTCTGCAGGGGGTCCATAATTCACCCCTCCACTTT.